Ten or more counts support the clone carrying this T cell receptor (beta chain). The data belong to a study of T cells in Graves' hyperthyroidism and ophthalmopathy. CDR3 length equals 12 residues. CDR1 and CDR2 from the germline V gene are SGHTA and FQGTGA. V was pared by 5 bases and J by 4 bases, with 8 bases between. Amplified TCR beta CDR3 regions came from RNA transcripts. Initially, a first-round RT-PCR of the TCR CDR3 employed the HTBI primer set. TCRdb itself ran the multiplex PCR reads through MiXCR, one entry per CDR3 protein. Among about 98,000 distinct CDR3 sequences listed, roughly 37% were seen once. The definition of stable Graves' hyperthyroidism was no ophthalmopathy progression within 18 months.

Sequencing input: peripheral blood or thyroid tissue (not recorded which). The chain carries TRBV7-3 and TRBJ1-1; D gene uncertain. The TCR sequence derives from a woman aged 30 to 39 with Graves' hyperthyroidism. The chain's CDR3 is CASSPRGTEAFF. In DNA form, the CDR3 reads TGTGCCAGCAGCCCCAGAGGCACTGAAGCTTTCTTT.